A single sample gave rise to the 30 T cell receptor beta chains below, sequenced in a study of T cells after yellow fever vaccination. TCRdb re-derived calls from the 5' RACE reads in MiXCR, one entry per CDR3 protein. The sample lists just under 600,000 distinct CDR3 sequences; about 13% were seen once. Sample: PBMCs, taken on the day of the yellow fever booster vaccination. Source of these receptors: a man aged 30-40 years who received the YFV17D yellow fever vaccine.

This clonotype was counted only a few times. The gene calls are TRBV7-2 and TRBJ2-3; D is unclear. Germline CDR1 and CDR2: SGHTA and FQGNSA. The CDR3 contains 12 residues. The germline V and J ends were trimmed by 5 bases and 4 bases, with 7 bases remaining between them. The CDR3 spells CASSPMADTQYF. CDR3 in DNA: TGTGCCAGCAGCCCCATGGCAGATACGCAGTATTTT.

This clonotype was recorded many times. The V gene is TRBV18, the J gene TRBJ1-6; 11 bases agree with TRBD1. V shed 2 bases, J shed 10 bases, and the junction held 1 base outside the gene matches. The CDR3 is 14 amino acids. CDR1 and CDR2 from the germline V gene are KGHSH and LQKENI. The CDR3 DNA sequence: TGTGCCAGCTCACCAGGGACAGGGGGGTCACCCCTCCACTTT. As protein: CASSPGTGGSPLHF.

This clonotype was seen only a few times. The V call is TRBV7-2, the J call TRBJ2-7; TRBD1 agrees at 8 bases. This CDR3 has 13 residues. Germline V lookup: CDR1 SGHTA, CDR2 FQGNSA. J gave up 7 bases and V 5 bases, and 7 bases lay outside the gene matches. The CDR3 DNA reads TGTGCCAGCAGCATATCAGGGGGCGGTGAGCAGTACTTC. This encodes CASSISGGGEQYF.

This chain uses TRBV30 with TRBJ2-7; TRBD2 matches at 7 bases. Germline V gene lookup returns CDR1 GTSNPN and CDR2 SVGIG (reference sequence). The CDR3 runs 15 residues. Unmatched junction bases numbered 11, after V lost 5 bases and J lost 1 base. This CDR3 reads CAWEPGTTYSYEQYF. CDR3 nucleotide sequence: TGTGCCTGGGAACCCGGGACTACTTATTCCTACGAGCAGTACTTC.

The chain combines TRBV9 with TRBJ2-5; possibly TRBD1 for D (7 bases). From germline, CDR1 is SGDLS and CDR2 YYNGEE. The length of the CDR3 is 14 residues. V shed 3 bases and J shed 5 bases, with 14 bases lying between them. The CDR3, as DNA: TGTGCCAGCAGCGCCAGACAGGGACTCGAGACCCAGTACTTC. It encodes CASSARQGLETQYF.

This clonotype has only a few counts. V and J are TRBV30 and TRBJ1-4, with 9 bases that match TRBD1. CDR3 length: 15 amino acids. Germline-derived CDR1 and CDR2 are GTSNPN and SVGIG (reference sequence). The ends lost 0 bases at V and 8 bases at J; junction bases unmatched: 7. This chain's CDR3 is CAWSVTTGGTEKLFF. CDR3 bases: TGTGCCTGGAGTGTCACGACAGGGGGAACGGAAAAACTGTTTTTT.

The rearrangement links TRBV7-6 to TRBJ2-6; 8 nucleotides line up with TRBD1. The length of the CDR3 is 14 residues. Germline loops: CDR1 SGHVS, CDR2 FNYEAQ. V shed 1 base, J shed 11 bases, and the junction held 4 bases outside the gene matches. CDR3 DNA sequence: TGTGCCAGCAGCTTAGAGGTGGGACAGGACGTCCTGACTTTC. Amino acids: CASSLEVGQDVLTF.

CDR3 region: CASSRASGTYEQFF. Written as DNA, the CDR3 is TGTGCCAGTAGTCGGGCTAGCGGGACCTATGAGCAGTTCTTC. The chain links TRBV19 to TRBJ2-1, with TRBD2 matching 9 bases. Germline V gene data show CDR1 as LNHDA and CDR2 as SQIVND (reference sequence). The V segment lost 5 bases and the J segment 8 bases; nucleotides outside the gene matches: 7. The CDR3 is made up of 14 amino acids.

With respect to this clonotype: A read error may be the cause here, since a much bigger clone is one base away. The chain has TRBV5-1 and TRBJ2-1, with a tentative D call TRBD2 (5 bases). The CDR3 totals 14 residues. Germline CDR1 SGHRS, CDR2 YFSETQ. In DNA, the CDR3 is TGCGCCGGCAGCTTGGGAGAGTCCTACAATGAGCAGTTCTTC. Its translation: CAGSLGESYNEQFF.

The chain recombines TRBV6-5 with TRBJ2-1; D ambiguous. Germline assignment: CDR1 MNHEY and CDR2 SVGAGI. The CDR3 spans 11 residues. The V and J ends lost 7 bases and 4 bases respectively, with 5 bases between them. CDR3 protein: CASKVYNEQFF. CDR3 coding DNA: TGTGCCAGCAAAGTTTACAATGAGCAGTTCTTC.

This chain connects TRBV20-1 to TRBJ2-1; 10 bases fit TRBD2. Germline assignment: CDR1 DFQATT and CDR2 SNEGSKA (reference sequence). The CDR3 consists of 17 residues. With V trimmed by 0 bases and J by 4 bases, 9 bases remained unmatched. The CDR3 reads CSARDQGLATTYNEQFF. Written as DNA, the CDR3 is TGCAGTGCTAGAGATCAGGGACTAGCGACCACTTACAATGAGCAGTTCTTC.

The genes are TRBV3-1 and TRBJ2-5; D call uncertain. V was clipped by 5 bases and J by 7 bases, with 8 bases between them. Looked up from germline, CDR1 is LGHDT and CDR2 is YNNKEL (reference sequence). CDR3 length equals 11 residues. The CDR3 coding sequence is TGTGCCAGCAGCATTCCGGGGACCCAGTACTTC. This codes for CASSIPGTQYF.

V usage is TRBV27 and J usage is TRBJ2-1; a possible D gene is TRBD2 (5 bases). CDR1 MNHEY and CDR2 SMNVEV come from the germline V gene (reference sequence). The CDR3 is 16 residues long. Trimming stripped 8 bases from V and 0 bases from J, with 17 bases between. CDR3 sequence (DNA): TGTGCCAGCGCCAAGCAGCGGCAAATCTCCTACAATGAGCAGTTCTTC. Protein product: CASAKQRQISYNEQFF.

This clonotype was counted only a few times. The rearrangement uses TRBV4-1 and TRBJ2-1; 11 positions agree with TRBD1. The CDR3 is 16 amino acids. J was trimmed by 6 bases and V by 0 bases; bases with no gene match: 4. Germline CDR1 reads MGHRA; CDR2 reads YSYEKL. CDR3: CASSQEGTGGVNEQFF. CDR3 bases: TGCGCCAGCAGCCAAGAGGGGACAGGGGGGGTCAATGAGCAGTTCTTC.

Only a few counts were recorded for this clonotype. The chain has TRBV6-1 and TRBJ2-1; the match to TRBD2 covers 10 bases. Germline V CDR1 and CDR2: MNHNS, SASEGT. V lost 5 bases to trimming and J lost 7 bases; unmatched junction nucleotides: 5. CDR3 size: 14 residues. CDR3 nucleotide sequence: TGTGCCAGCAGTAGAGCGGGAGGGCCAAATGAGCAGTTCTTC. Translation gives CASSRAGGPNEQFF.

This clonotype was seen ten or more times. CDR3 nucleotide sequence: TGTGCCAGCAGCCCCAACGCGGGGCAAATCAATGAGCAGTTCTTC. It specifies CASSPNAGQINEQFF. The rearrangement uses TRBV7-2 and TRBJ2-1; TRBD2 is a possible D gene (6 bases). V lost 5 bases, J lost 6 bases, and 17 bases lay in between. Per the germline V gene, CDR1 is SGHTA and CDR2 is FQGNSA. CDR3 length equals 15 residues.

The chain uses TRBV10-1 and TRBJ2-2; tentatively, D is TRBD2 (6 bases). The CDR3 covers 19 residues. Deletions cut 2 bases from V and 6 bases from J, with 25 bases between. Germline V gene data show CDR1 as WNHNN and CDR2 as SYGVQD (reference sequence). CDR3 sequence (DNA): TGCGCCAGCAGTGAGGACGGGACTCGAGGGCTTAGTCTACCCGGGGAGCTGTTTTTT. This gives the protein CASSEDGTRGLSLPGELFF.

The J gene is TRBJ2-5, the V gene TRBV12-3 or TRBV12-4; D might be TRBD1 (6 bases). With 3 bases removed from V and 2 bases from J, the gap between germline ends came to 10 bases. The CDR3 extends over 14 amino acids. In DNA, the CDR3 is TGTGCCAGCAGTTTCGGACAGTCACAAGAGACCCAGTACTTC. Protein product: CASSFGQSQETQYF.

This clonotype came up many times. V is TRBV18 and J is TRBJ2-7, with D tentatively TRBD1 (6 bases). Per germline, CDR1 KGHSH and CDR2 LQKENI. The CDR3 runs to 14 residues. V was trimmed by 4 bases and J by 2 bases, leaving 12 bases between them. The CDR3 region is CASSLETGAYEQYF. Written as DNA, the CDR3 is TGTGCCAGCTCACTGGAGACAGGTGCCTACGAGCAGTACTTC.

The CDR3 DNA reads TGCAGCGTTAGGACAACCTACGAGCAGTACTTC. Its protein product is CSVRTTYEQYF. The chain recombines TRBV29-1 with TRBJ2-7; perhaps TRBD1 as D (5 bases). Germline V gene sequence: CDR1 SQVTM, CDR2 ANQGSEA. The CDR3 has 11 residues. Trimming took off 5 bases at V and 2 bases at J, with 7 bases between the two ends.

This clonotype was seen a handful of times. The chain joins TRBV5-1 to TRBJ2-3; weak D call: TRBD2 (6 bases). The V and J ends lost 4 bases and 1 base respectively, with 13 bases between them. Germline values: CDR1 SGHRS, CDR2 YFSETQ. This CDR3 contains 15 residues. The chain's CDR3 is CASSMNPSGTDTQYF. CDR3 nucleotides: TGCGCCAGCAGCATGAACCCTAGCGGCACAGATACGCAGTATTTT.

In its sample, this clonotype was seen a few times. The rearrangement uses TRBV4-3 and TRBJ1-5; the D gene is possibly TRBD1 (6 bases). V lost 0 bases, J lost 4 bases, and 10 bases lay in between. From germline, CDR1 is LGHNA and CDR2 YSLEER. CDR3 size: 15 residues. CDR3 nucleotide sequence: TGCGCCAGCAGCCAAGATTTGGGGGCGAATCAGCCCCAGCATTTT. It encodes CASSQDLGANQPQHF.

This clonotype was recorded a few times. The rearrangement uses TRBV7-8 and TRBJ2-7, with D possibly being TRBD1 (6 bases). CDR1 and CDR2 from the germline V gene are SGHVS and FQNEAQ. The CDR3 spans 13 residues. Trimming pared 7 bases from V and 6 bases from J, leaving 16 bases between. This CDR3 is CASIPTQGREQYF. The CDR3 region has the DNA TGTGCCAGCATCCCCACCCAGGGGCGCGAGCAGTACTTC. The entire variable domain, with the rest obtained from reference TRBV7-8 and TRBJ2-7, is as follows: GAGVSQSPRYKVAKRGQDVALRCDPISGHVSLFWYQQALGQGPEFLTYFQNEAQLDKSGLPSDRFFAERPEGSVSTLKIQRTQQEDSAVYLCASIPTQGREQYFGPGTRLTVT.

In its sample, this clonotype was seen a few times. The CDR3 reads CASSRAGQGSGELFF. CDR3 coding DNA: TGTGCCAGCAGCAGGGCCGGACAGGGGTCCGGGGAGCTGTTTTTT. This chain connects TRBV21-1 to TRBJ2-2; the table's TRBD1 call for D was not verified on the DNA. TRBV21-1 is described as a pseudogene. CDR3 length equals 15 residues.

The chain employs TRBV13 and TRBJ2-7, with TRBD1 as a possible D gene (6 bases). CDR1 and CDR2 from the germline V gene are PRHDT and FYEKMQ (reference sequence). Trimming took off 0 bases at V and 5 bases at J, with 14 bases between the two ends. There are 15 residues in the CDR3. The CDR3 DNA sequence: TGTGCCAGCAGCTTAGGCGGGCAGGGGCCCCACGAGCAGTACTTC. This sequence encodes CASSLGGQGPHEQYF.

The J gene is TRBJ2-5, the V gene TRBV2; D gene unclear. Germline V gives CDR1 SNHLY, CDR2 FYNNEI. V was shortened by 2 bases and J by 4 bases, with 8 bases between the two germline ends. The CDR3 runs 13 residues. The CDR3 DNA reads as TGTGCCAGCAGTGAAACCAACGCAGAGACCCAGTACTTC. This gives the protein CASSETNAETQYF.

This clonotype was seen more than once but under ten times. The genes are TRBV7-8 and TRBJ2-6, with D possibly TRBD1 on 6 matching bases. The CDR3 extends over 16 amino acids. Germline V gene data show CDR1 as SGHVS and CDR2 as FQNEAQ. Trimming removed 5 bases at V and 0 bases at J, with 11 bases between. The CDR3 region has the DNA TGTGCCAGCAGCCATGGGACACCCTCTGGGGCCAACGTCCTGACTTTC. Its protein product is CASSHGTPSGANVLTF.

The gene calls are TRBV12-5 and TRBJ2-4, with 11 bases that match TRBD2. This CDR3 has 18 amino acids. The germline gives CDR1 LGHNT, CDR2 FRNRAP. The junction had 11 bases not matched to a gene; V was cut back by 7 bases and J by 0 bases. The CDR3 DNA follows: TGTGCTAGTGAAGTTAGCGGGAGGGCCGAAAGAGCCAAAAACATTCAGTACTTC. It translates to CASEVSGRAERAKNIQYF.

This clonotype was counted between two and nine times. The gene calls are TRBV16 and TRBJ1-1; tentative D call: TRBD1 (5 bases). The V end was cut by 4 bases, the J end by 5 bases, with 17 bases between. This CDR3 has 15 residues. CDR1 is KGHSY and CDR2 is FQNENV in the germline V gene. This CDR3 is CASSPVWQGSTEAFF. CDR3 in DNA: TGTGCCAGCAGCCCGGTATGGCAGGGCAGTACTGAAGCTTTCTTT. Full variable domain (missing parts from reference TRBV16 and TRBJ1-1): GEEVAQTPKHLVRGEGQKAKLYCAPIKGHSYVFWYQQVLKNEFKFLISFQNENVFDETGMPKERFSAKCLPNSPCSLEIQATKLEDSAVYFCASSPVWQGSTEAFFGQGTRLTVV.

J is TRBJ2-3 and V is TRBV7-8; D may match TRBD1 or TRBD2 (5 bases each). Trimming took 5 bases from V and 2 from J, leaving 17 bases between them. Germline V gene data show CDR1 as SGHVS and CDR2 as FQNEAQ. The CDR3 is 16 residues long. CDR3 amino acids: CASSGYAGGYTDTQYF. The CDR3 DNA sequence: TGTGCCAGCAGCGGTTACGCTGGGGGATACACAGATACGCAGTATTTT.